This TCR beta chain was identified during a study of blood T cell repertoires in COVID-19. At the level of the study: Samples of COVID-19 (acute and convalescent) were obtained from the United States, Italy and Spain. Nucleic acid was either cDNA or gDNA, and it came from T cells, B-cell-depleted T cells, or PBMCs.

Germline V gene lookup returns CDR1 MNHEY and CDR2 SMNVEV (reference sequence). This CDR3 contains 13 residues. Trimming cost V 4 bases and J 5 bases, with 11 bases left between them. In the authors' workflow: Estimates of nucleated cell counts were drawn from the amplification of reference gene primers. Repertoires were generated with immunoSEQ multiplex PCR, while TCRdb's copy carries only in-frame clones and drops some. V, J and clone size were drawn from that table, and D and trimming were deduced from the DNA. This table holds 150,000 to 200,000 clones, about 90% found once. This TCR was sampled from a man aged 55 to 70 with active or convalescent COVID-19. Material: peripheral blood. The rearrangement joins TRBV27 to TRBJ1-2, with a weak D call TRBD1 (6 bases). CDR3 coding DNA: TGTGCCAGCAGTTCGGACAGAAGTTATGGCTACACCTTC. Amino acid sequence: CASSSDRSYGYTF.